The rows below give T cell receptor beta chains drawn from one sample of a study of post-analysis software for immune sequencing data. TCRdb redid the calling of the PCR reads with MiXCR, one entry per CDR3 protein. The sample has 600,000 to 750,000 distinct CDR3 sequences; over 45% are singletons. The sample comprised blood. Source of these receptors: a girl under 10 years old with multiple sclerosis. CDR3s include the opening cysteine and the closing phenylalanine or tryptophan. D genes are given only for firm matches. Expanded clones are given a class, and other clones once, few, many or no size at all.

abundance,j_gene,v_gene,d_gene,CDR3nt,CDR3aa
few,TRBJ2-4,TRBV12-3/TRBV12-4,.,TGTGCCAGCAGTCCAACGGCCGGGAGCAGGTTAAAAAACATTCAGTACTTC,CASSPTAGSRLKNIQYF
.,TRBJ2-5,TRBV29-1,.,TGCAGCGTCCGATTCTCGGAGACCCAGTACTTC,CSVRFSETQYF
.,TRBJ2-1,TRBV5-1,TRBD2,TGCGCCAGCAGCTCGACTAGCGGGACCAATGAGCAGTTCTTC,CASSSTSGTNEQFF
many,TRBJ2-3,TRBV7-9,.,TGTGCCAGCAGCCCGAAGGGGGCAGATACGCAGTATTTT,CASSPKGADTQYF
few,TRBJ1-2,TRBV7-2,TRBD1,TGTGCCAGCAGCTTGAAGACAGGGGCGAGTGGCTACACCTTC,CASSLKTGASGYTF
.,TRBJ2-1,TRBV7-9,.,TGTGCCAGCACGGGTACCATTGAGCAGTTCTTC,CASTGTIEQFF
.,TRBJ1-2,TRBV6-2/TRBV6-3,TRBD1,TGTGCCAGCACCCATCGGAGGACAGGGGGCAACTATGGCTACACCTTC,CASTHRRTGGNYGYTF
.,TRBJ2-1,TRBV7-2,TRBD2,TGTGCCAGCAGTCCCGGGACTATCCTATCCTACAATGAGCAGTTCTTC,CASSPGTILSYNEQFF
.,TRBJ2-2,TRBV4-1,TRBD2,TGCGCCAGCAGCCAGACTAGCGGGGGAATCACCGGGGAGCTGTTTTTT,CASSQTSGGITGELFF
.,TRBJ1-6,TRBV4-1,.,TGCGCCAGCAGCCAAGGGGGATACTCACCCCTCCACTTT,CASSQGGYSPLHF
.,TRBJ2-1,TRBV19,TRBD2,TGTGCCAGTAGTAAAGAGTCTAGCGGAGGTGAGCAGTTCTTC,CASSKESSGGEQFF
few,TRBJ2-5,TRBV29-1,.,TGCGGCGCCTCTGTCCAGGAGCAAGAGACCCAGTACTTC,CGASVQEQETQYF
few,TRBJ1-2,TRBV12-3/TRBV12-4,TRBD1,TGTGCCAGCAGACCCGGGACAGGGGAGAGTGGGGACTATGGCTACACCTTC,CASRPGTGESGDYGYTF
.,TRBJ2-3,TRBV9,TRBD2,TGCGCCAGCGGGAGAGGTCACCTTAGCACAGATACGCAGTATTTT,CASGRGHLSTDTQYF
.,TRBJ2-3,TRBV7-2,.,TGTGCCAGCAGCTTATGGGGGACGGGAGATACGCAGTATTTT,CASSLWGTGDTQYF
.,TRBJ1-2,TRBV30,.,TGTGCCTGGAGGTGGGTGGCGGATGGCTACACCTTC,CAWRWVADGYTF
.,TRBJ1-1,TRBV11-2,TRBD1,TGTGCCAGCAGACAAATCGGGACAGGGCCTGAAGCTTTCTTT,CASRQIGTGPEAFF
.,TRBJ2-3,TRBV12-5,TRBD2,TGTGCTAGTGGTTTACCCACGATGGCCACTAGCGGGAGAACGGATACGCAGTATTTT,CASGLPTMATSGRTDTQYF
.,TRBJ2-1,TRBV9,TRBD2,TGTGCCAGCAGCGTAGGTCGAATAGCGGGGGCGGATGAGCAGTTCTTC,CASSVGRIAGADEQFF
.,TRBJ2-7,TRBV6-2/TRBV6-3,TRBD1,TGTGCCAGCAGCCATACTCGACAGGGGTCGGAGTACTTC,CASSHTRQGSEYF
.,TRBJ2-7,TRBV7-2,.,TGTGCCAGCAGCTTAGTCCCAGGCTACGAGCAGTACTTC,CASSLVPGYEQYF
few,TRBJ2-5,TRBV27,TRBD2,TGTGCCAGCAGTCAACTAGCGGGTCCCCAAGAGACCCAGTACTTC,CASSQLAGPQETQYF
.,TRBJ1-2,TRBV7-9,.,TGTGCCAGTAGCTCTCCCAGGGCATCCCTTTCCTATGACTACACCTTC,CASSSPRASLSYDYTF
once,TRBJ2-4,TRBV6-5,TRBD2,TGTGCCAGCACCGAACTAGCGGGAGCCAAAAACATTCAGTACTTC,CASTELAGAKNIQYF
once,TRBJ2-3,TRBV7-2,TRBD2,TGTGCCAGCAGCGGCGGCCTAGCGGGTGCAACAGATACGCAGTATTTT,CASSGGLAGATDTQYF
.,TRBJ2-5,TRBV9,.,TGTGCCAGTGACAGGGAGGGAGAGACCCAGTACTTC,CASDREGETQYF
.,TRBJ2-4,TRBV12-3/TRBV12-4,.,TGTGCCAGCAGTTTAGGAGACAGCCGTCTAGCCAAAAACATTCAGTACTTC,CASSLGDSRLAKNIQYF
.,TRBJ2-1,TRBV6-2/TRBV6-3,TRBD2,TGTGCCAGCAGGAACAACGTGTTACTAGCGGGAGATAATGAGCAGTTCTTC,CASRNNVLLAGDNEQFF
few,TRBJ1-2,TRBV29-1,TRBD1,TGCAGCGTATCGACCGGGACAGAGACCACTTCGGATGGCTACACCTTC,CSVSTGTETTSDGYTF
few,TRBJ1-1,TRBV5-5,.,TGTGCCAGCAGCCGCGGGGGAGTCGGGACTGAAGCTTTCTTT,CASSRGGVGTEAFF
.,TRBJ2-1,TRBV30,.,TGTGCCTGGCGTGGCGGGGATTCCTACAATGAGCAGTTCTTC,CAWRGGDSYNEQFF
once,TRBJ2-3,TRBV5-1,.,TGCGCCAGCAGCTTTGACAGGCAGCGGGACACAGATACGCAGTATTTT,CASSFDRQRDTDTQYF